A selection of T cell receptor beta chains follows, all from one sample in a study of control samples from healthy donors and cancer patients. TCRdb's copy holds only in-frame clones and misses some; the assay was immunoSEQ multiplex PCR. This table holds just over 150,000 clones, 85% to 95% found once. What was sequenced was blood. The receptors here all came from a man aged 50 to 60 in good health. Both conserved end residues are part of each CDR3. The D gene is left open where the match is weak. The size entry is marked missing in some rows and otherwise reads once, few, many or a size class.

v_gene: TRBV9
j_gene: TRBJ1-2
abundance: once
d_gene: TRBD1
CDR3aa: CASSVVTGGYGYTF

v_gene: TRBV6-5
j_gene: TRBJ1-2
abundance: NA
d_gene: NA
CDR3aa: CASNFGDSNYGYTF

v_gene: TRBV7-9
j_gene: TRBJ2-7
abundance: NA
d_gene: TRBD1
CDR3aa: CASSIGTGGLYEQYF

v_gene: TRBV2
j_gene: TRBJ1-5
abundance: NA
d_gene: NA
CDR3aa: CASTLGGSGNQPQHF

v_gene: TRBV19
j_gene: TRBJ2-1
abundance: NA
d_gene: TRBD1
CDR3aa: CATKERAGTGGKNEQFF

v_gene: TRBV7-8
j_gene: TRBJ1-2
abundance: NA
d_gene: NA
CDR3aa: CASSLGRADGYTF

v_gene: TRBV28
j_gene: TRBJ1-3
abundance: NA
d_gene: NA
CDR3aa: CASSQGNTIYF

v_gene: TRBV6-5
j_gene: TRBJ2-7
abundance: NA
d_gene: NA
CDR3aa: CASKSEGSAYEQYF

v_gene: TRBV2
j_gene: TRBJ1-6
abundance: once
d_gene: TRBD1
CDR3aa: CASSGQGVGSPLHF

v_gene: TRBV5-1
j_gene: TRBJ1-5
abundance: NA
d_gene: NA
CDR3aa: CASSLAGDQPQHF

v_gene: TRBV7-6
j_gene: TRBJ1-3
abundance: NA
d_gene: TRBD1
CDR3aa: CASSLGRTGGNTIYF

v_gene: TRBV19
j_gene: TRBJ2-1
abundance: NA
d_gene: NA
CDR3aa: CASSGGPRGSYNEQFF

v_gene: TRBV7-2
j_gene: TRBJ1-1
abundance: NA
d_gene: NA
CDR3aa: CASSSRTPLNTEAFF

v_gene: TRBV12-5
j_gene: TRBJ2-2
abundance: NA
d_gene: NA
CDR3aa: CASGLTEVVGELFF

v_gene: TRBV30
j_gene: TRBJ2-5
abundance: NA
d_gene: NA
CDR3aa: CAWSRGFQETQYF

v_gene: TRBV12-3/TRBV12-4
j_gene: TRBJ1-1
abundance: NA
d_gene: NA
CDR3aa: CASSLGRDTEAFF